Listed below are T cell receptor beta chains from one sample, sequenced in a study of blood T cell repertoires in COVID-19. Some clones are missing from TCRdb's copy, which holds only in-frame ones; the method was immunoSEQ multiplex PCR. The repertoire consists of 200,000 to 250,000 clones, with approximately 91% occurring once and the leading ten covering 4.8%. Sequencing was carried out using peripheral blood. These receptors were collected from a woman aged 35 to 49 with acute or convalescent COVID-19. Each CDR3 is given with its conserved first and last residue. A D gene is named only where the DNA matches it firmly. A row's size may be missing; if present it is once, few, many or a size class.

v_gene,j_gene,abundance,d_gene,CDR3aa,CDR3nt
TRBV11-2,TRBJ2-3,.,.,CASSLVGPRSTDTQYF,TGTGCCAGCAGCTTAGTGGGGCCTAGAAGCACAGATACGCAGTATTTT
TRBV11-3,TRBJ2-5,.,TRBD1,CASSNRDSQETQYF,TGTGCCAGCAGCAACCGGGACAGTCAAGAGACCCAGTACTTC
TRBV19,TRBJ2-1,few,.,CASSGQTGQKSYNEQFF,TGTGCCAGTTCTGGGCAAACTGGACAGAAATCTTACAATGAGCAGTTCTTC
TRBV4-1,TRBJ2-3,.,TRBD1,CASSPNLLQGAGGTDTQYF,TGCGCCAGCAGCCCGAACCTACTACAGGGGGCCGGCGGCACAGATACGCAGTATTTT
TRBV4-1,TRBJ1-2,once,.,CASSQATGMGYGYTF,TGCGCCAGCAGCCAAGCCACAGGGATGGGCTATGGCTACACCTTC
TRBV24-1,TRBJ1-4,.,.,CATSDPSRGGEKLFF,TGTGCCACCAGTGATCCATCCCGAGGAGGTGAAAAACTGTTTTTT
TRBV24-1,TRBJ1-1,.,TRBD1,CATSDPTGGSAFF,TGTGCCACCAGTGATCCGACAGGGGGGTCTGCTTTCTTT
TRBV5-1,TRBJ2-1,.,TRBD2,CASSTSAGGYEQFF,TGCGCCAGCAGCACCTCAGCGGGGGGCTATGAGCAGTTCTTC
TRBV13,TRBJ1-1,.,.,CASSLLDTEAFF,TGTGCCAGCAGCTTACTAGACACTGAAGCTTTCTTT
TRBV2,TRBJ2-2,.,TRBD1,CASSERGQGTGELFF,TGTGCCAGCAGTGAGAGGGGGCAGGGCACCGGGGAGCTGTTTTTT
TRBV6-4,TRBJ1-3,.,.,CASSDFGQGSGNTIYF,TGTGCCAGCAGTGATTTCGGTCAGGGCTCTGGAAACACCATATATTTT
TRBV27,TRBJ1-4,once,.,CASTTIGGAGEKLFF,TGTGCCAGCACTACTATTGGGGGGGCAGGGGAAAAACTGTTTTTT
TRBV2,TRBJ2-2,.,TRBD2,CASSEARAGGLGTGELFF,TGTGCCAGCAGTGAAGCCCGCGCGGGGGGGCTCGGCACCGGGGAGCTGTTTTTT
TRBV3-1/TRBV3-2,TRBJ1-1,.,.,CASSQGLGEAFF,TGTGCCAGCAGCCAAGGATTGGGCGAAGCTTTCTTT
TRBV5-1,TRBJ2-3,few,TRBD2,CASSSMTSGGTDTQYF,TGCGCCAGCAGCTCCATGACTAGCGGGGGGACAGATACGCAGTATTTT
TRBV30,TRBJ2-1,.,TRBD1,CAWSVGQGARNEQFF,TGTGCCTGGAGTGTAGGACAGGGGGCGCGGAATGAGCAGTTCTTC
TRBV11-2,TRBJ1-3,.,TRBD1,CASSTSGGFGNTIYF,TGTGCCAGCAGCACGTCAGGGGGATTTGGAAACACCATATATTTT
TRBV6-1,TRBJ1-5,.,.,CASSEALEGNQPQHF,TGTGCCAGCAGTGAAGCGTTGGAGGGCAATCAGCCCCAGCATTTT
TRBV19,TRBJ1-2,.,.,CASSIREAASHTF,TGTGCCAGTAGTATCCGGGAGGCTGCTAGCCACACCTTC
TRBV27,TRBJ1-2,once,.,CASSLNVGQISYGYTF,TGTGCCAGCAGTTTAAACGTCGGACAGATTTCCTATGGCTACACCTTC
TRBV7-9,TRBJ1-1,.,.,CASSFGEGTEAFF,TGTGCCAGCAGCTTCGGGGAGGGCACTGAAGCTTTCTTT
TRBV15,TRBJ1-2,.,.,CATSRDINWEGYTF,TGTGCCACCAGCAGAGATATAAATTGGGAGGGCTACACCTTC
TRBV4-2,TRBJ2-2,.,.,CASSPTDNTGELFF,TGTGCCAGCAGCCCCACAGATAACACCGGGGAGCTGTTTTTT
TRBV5-1,TRBJ2-3,.,.,CASSLGRGTDTQYF,TGCGCCAGCAGCTTGGGAAGGGGGACAGATACGCAGTATTTT
TRBV11-2,TRBJ2-3,.,TRBD2,CASSPGLAGGLGDTQYF,TGTGCCAGCAGCCCCGGACTAGCGGGGGGGCTAGGGGATACGCAGTATTTT
TRBV30,TRBJ2-3,.,.,CAWSIRGDTQYF,TGTGCCTGGAGTATAAGGGGAGATACGCAGTATTTT
TRBV3-1/TRBV3-2,TRBJ2-5,.,TRBD2,CASSPFHGGARETQYF,TGTGCCAGCAGCCCCTTCCACGGGGGGGCTAGGGAGACCCAGTACTTC